This T cell receptor (beta chain) was sequenced in a study of cytomegalovirus exposure and HLA in healthy donors. Study-level findings and limits: CMV serostatus was the sole immune exposure information available. 87-base-pair reads could not separate some V segments, including TRBV6-2 and TRBV6-3. It was confirmed in vitro that a few of the CMV-associated chains were specific for CMV antigens.

Notes on this clone: Its antigen remains unknown. A read error may produce the germline difference seen at one junction end.

Germline V CDR1 and CDR2: SGHNT, YYREEE (reference sequence). The CDR3 sequence is 13 residues long. This PCR relied on a set of 60 Vbeta primers and 13 Jbeta primers. Assay used: immunoSEQ multiplex PCR; TCRdb lists only in-frame clones, some missing. This table holds about 190,000 clones, about nine tenths found once. Specimen: PBMCs. This receptor was obtained from a man between 25 and 39 years old in good health and CMV-seronegative. This sequence joins TRBV5-4 and TRBJ1-1; D uncertain. This CDR3 reads CVSSSTMSMGAFF. The CDR3 DNA reads as TGTGTCAGCAGCTCGACAATGAGTATGGGAGCTTTCTTT.